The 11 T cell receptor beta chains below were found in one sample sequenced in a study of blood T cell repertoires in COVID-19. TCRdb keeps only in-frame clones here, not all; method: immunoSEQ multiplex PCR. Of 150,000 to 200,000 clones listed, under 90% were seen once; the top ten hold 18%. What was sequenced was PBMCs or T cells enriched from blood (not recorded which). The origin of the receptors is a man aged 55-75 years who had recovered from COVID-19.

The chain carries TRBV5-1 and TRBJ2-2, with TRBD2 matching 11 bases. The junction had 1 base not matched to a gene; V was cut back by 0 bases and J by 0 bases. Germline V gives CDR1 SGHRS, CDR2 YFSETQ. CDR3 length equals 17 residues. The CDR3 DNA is TGCGCCAGCAGCTTGGGGGGACTAGCGGCGAACACCGGGGAGCTGTTTTTT. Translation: CASSLGGLAANTGELFF. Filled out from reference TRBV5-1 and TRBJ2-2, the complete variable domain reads KAGVTQTPRYLIKTRGQQVTLSCSPISGHRSVSWYQQTPGQGLQFLFEYFSETQRNKGNFPGRFSGRQFSNSRSEMNVSTLELGDSALYLCASSLGGLAANTGELFFGEGSRLTVL.

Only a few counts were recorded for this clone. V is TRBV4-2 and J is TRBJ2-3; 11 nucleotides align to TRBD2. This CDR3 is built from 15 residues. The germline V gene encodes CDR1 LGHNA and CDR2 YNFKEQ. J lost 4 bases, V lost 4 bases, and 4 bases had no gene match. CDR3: CASSPTSGSSDTQYF. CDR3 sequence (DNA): TGTGCCAGCAGCCCCACTAGCGGGAGTTCAGATACGCAGTATTTT.

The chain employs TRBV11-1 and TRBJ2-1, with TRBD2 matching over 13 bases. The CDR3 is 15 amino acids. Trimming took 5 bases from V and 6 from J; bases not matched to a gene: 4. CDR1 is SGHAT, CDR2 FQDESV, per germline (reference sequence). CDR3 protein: CASSPWTSGSNEQFF. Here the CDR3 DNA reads TGTGCCAGCAGCCCTTGGACTAGCGGGAGCAATGAGCAGTTCTTC.

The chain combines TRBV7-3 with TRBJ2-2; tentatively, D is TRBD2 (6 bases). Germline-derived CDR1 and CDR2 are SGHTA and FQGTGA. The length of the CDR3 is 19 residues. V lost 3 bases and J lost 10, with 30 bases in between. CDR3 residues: CASSLRLIAGRPRGEELFF. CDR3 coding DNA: TGTGCCAGCAGCTTGAGGCTGATTGCGGGACGCCCGCGTGGTGAGGAGCTGTTTTTT.

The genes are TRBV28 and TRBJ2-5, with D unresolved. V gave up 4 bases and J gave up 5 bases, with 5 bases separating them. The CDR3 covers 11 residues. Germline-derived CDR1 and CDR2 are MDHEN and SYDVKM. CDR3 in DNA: TGTGCCAGCAGTTCCCGGGAGACCCAGTACTTC. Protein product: CASSSRETQYF. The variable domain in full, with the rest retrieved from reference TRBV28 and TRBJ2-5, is DVKVTQSSRYLVKRTGEKVFLECVQDMDHENMFWYRQDPGLGLRLIYFSYDVKMKEKGDIPEGYSVSREKKERFSLILESASTNQTSMYLCASSSRETQYFGPGTRLLVL.

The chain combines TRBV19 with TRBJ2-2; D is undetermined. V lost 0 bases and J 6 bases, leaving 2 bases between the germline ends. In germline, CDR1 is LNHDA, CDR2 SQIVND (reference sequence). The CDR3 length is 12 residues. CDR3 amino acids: CASSIDAGELFF. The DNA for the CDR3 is TGTGCCAGTAGTATAGACGCCGGGGAGCTGTTTTTT. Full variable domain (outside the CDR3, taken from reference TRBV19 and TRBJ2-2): DGGITQSPKYLFRKEGQNVTLSCEQNLNHDAMYWYRQDPGQGLRLIYYSQIVNDFQKGDIAEGYSVSREKKESFPLTVTSAQKNPTAFYLCASSIDAGELFFGEGSRLTVL.

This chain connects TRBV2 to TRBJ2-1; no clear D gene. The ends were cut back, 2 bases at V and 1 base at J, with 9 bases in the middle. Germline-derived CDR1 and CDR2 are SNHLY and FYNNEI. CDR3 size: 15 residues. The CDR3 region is CASSETGSSYNEQFF. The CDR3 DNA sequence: TGTGCCAGCAGTGAAACTGGTTCGTCCTACAATGAGCAGTTCTTC.

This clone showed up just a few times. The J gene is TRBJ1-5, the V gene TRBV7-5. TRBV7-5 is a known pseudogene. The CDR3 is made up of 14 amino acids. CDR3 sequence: CARSHGKSNQPQHF. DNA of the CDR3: TGTGCCAGAAGCCACGGGAAGAGCAATCAGCCCCAGCATTTT.

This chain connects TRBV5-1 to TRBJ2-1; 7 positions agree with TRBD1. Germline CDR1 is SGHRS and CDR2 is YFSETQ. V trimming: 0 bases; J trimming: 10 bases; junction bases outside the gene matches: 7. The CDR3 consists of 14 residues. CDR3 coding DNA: TGCGCCAGCAGCTTGGGAGGGGGCCCGATCGAGCAGTTCTTC. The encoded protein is CASSLGGGPIEQFF.

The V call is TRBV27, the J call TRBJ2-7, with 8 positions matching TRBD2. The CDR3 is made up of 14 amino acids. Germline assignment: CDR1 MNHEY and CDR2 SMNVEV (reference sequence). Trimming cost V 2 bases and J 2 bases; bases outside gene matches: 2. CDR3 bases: TGTGCCAGCAGTTTACGGGGGGGGCCCTACGAGCAGTACTTC. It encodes CASSLRGGPYEQYF.

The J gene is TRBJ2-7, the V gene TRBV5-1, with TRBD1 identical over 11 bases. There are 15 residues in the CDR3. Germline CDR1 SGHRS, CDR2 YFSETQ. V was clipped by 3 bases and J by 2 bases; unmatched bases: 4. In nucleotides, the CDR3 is TGCGCCAGCAGCTGGGGACAGGGGGGTACCTACGAGCAGTACTTC. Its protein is CASSWGQGGTYEQYF.